The next 26 T cell receptor beta chains were all read from a single sample in a study of cytomegalovirus exposure and HLA in healthy donors. This PCR relied on a set of 60 Vbeta primers and 13 Jbeta primers. The table came from immunoSEQ multiplex PCR; TCRdb's copy has only in-frame clones and leaves some out. The sample records 150,000 to 200,000 clones, approximately 12% being singletons. The sample was PBMCs. The receptors stem from a man between 45 and 60 years old in good health and CMV-seropositive.

The genes are TRBV5-4 and TRBJ2-7, with a possible D match to TRBD2 (7 bases). This CDR3 is built from 13 residues. CDR1 and CDR2 (germline): SGHNT, YYREEE (reference sequence). Trimming took off 1 base at V and 6 bases at J, with 11 bases between the two ends. The CDR3 protein is CASSLWGGSEQYV. The CDR3 region has the DNA TGTGCCAGCAGCTTGTGGGGGGGCAGCGAGCAGTACGTC.

The chain recombines TRBV5-4 with TRBJ2-2; 8 bases are shared with TRBD2. The CDR3 is 14 amino acids. With V trimmed by 1 base and J by 5 bases, 1 base remained unmatched. CDR1 is SGHNT, CDR2 YYREEE, per germline (reference sequence). The CDR3: CASSLPGGTGELFF. The CDR3 DNA reads TGTGCCAGCAGCTTGCCGGGGGGGACCGGGGAGCTGTTTTTT.

This clone was picked up a small number of times. The gene calls are TRBV5-6 and TRBJ1-1; unclear D gene. Trimming pared 5 bases from V and 0 bases from J, leaving 8 bases between. CDR3 length: 13 residues. CDR1 is SGHDT and CDR2 is YYEEEE in the germline V gene. This chain's CDR3 is CASSSSVNTEAFF. The CDR3 DNA follows: TGTGCCAGCAGTTCTTCAGTGAACACTGAAGCTTTCTTT.

This clone has only a few counts. The chain employs TRBV28 and TRBJ1-5, with a tentative D call TRBD1 (6 bases). The CDR3 contains 14 residues. The germline V gene encodes CDR1 MDHEN and CDR2 SYDVKM. V dropped 2 bases and J dropped 7 bases, with 12 bases sitting between them. This CDR3 is CASSLGTGFQPQHF. As DNA, the CDR3 is TGTGCCAGCAGTTTAGGAACAGGGTTCCAGCCCCAGCATTTT.

J is TRBJ2-3 and V is TRBV5-1; 10 bases are shared with TRBD2. CDR1 is SGHRS, CDR2 YFSETQ, per germline. The V and J ends lost 1 base and 6 bases, in that order; junction bases with no gene match: 5. The CDR3 spans 15 residues. The CDR3 protein is CASSLSLAGVDTQYF. CDR3 DNA sequence: TGCGCCAGCAGCTTGAGCCTAGCGGGGGTGGATACGCAGTATTTT.

The V call is TRBV9, the J call TRBJ2-3; the match to TRBD2 covers 11 bases. CDR1 and CDR2 from the germline V gene are SGDLS and YYNGEE. V lost 0 bases, J lost 3 bases, and 3 bases stayed unmatched. The CDR3 loop spans 16 amino acids. As DNA, the CDR3 is TGTGCCAGCAGCGTAGAGGGACTAGCGGCAACAGATACGCAGTATTTT. Its translation is CASSVEGLAATDTQYF.

The V gene is TRBV5-1, the J gene TRBJ1-6; possible D gene TRBD1, 5 bases. V gave up 4 bases and J gave up 1 base, with 12 bases separating them. Germline V gene sequence: CDR1 SGHRS, CDR2 YFSETQ. The CDR3 is 16 residues long. CDR3 residues: CASSILRQSYNSPLHF. The CDR3 DNA follows: TGCGCCAGCAGCATCTTGAGACAGTCCTATAATTCACCCCTCCACTTT. The entire variable domain, with the rest obtained from reference TRBV5-1 and TRBJ1-6, is as follows: KAGVTQTPRYLIKTRGQQVTLSCSPISGHRSVSWYQQTPGQGLQFLFEYFSETQRNKGNFPGRFSGRQFSNSRSEMNVSTLELGDSALYLCASSILRQSYNSPLHFGNGTRLTVT.

This clone turned up a few times. The rearrangement joins TRBV7-2 to TRBJ2-3, with D maybe TRBD1 (5 bases). The CDR3 contains 14 residues. Trimming pared 5 bases from V and 5 bases from J, leaving 14 bases between. Germline CDR1 SGHTA, CDR2 FQGNSA. CDR3 bases: TGTGCCAGCAGCGAGAGGCAGGGCGGAGATACGCAGTATTTT. Residues: CASSERQGGDTQYF.

This clone appeared a few times. V and J are TRBV7-9 and TRBJ2-3; D might be TRBD1 (7 bases). The CDR3 runs to 16 residues. Germline loops: CDR1 SEHNR, CDR2 FQNEAQ (reference sequence). V was cut by 5 bases and J by 4 bases, with 19 bases left in between. CDR3 protein: CASSLKVTGEADTQYF. The CDR3, as DNA: TGTGCCAGCAGCCTAAAGGTAACAGGGGAGGCAGATACGCAGTATTTT.

This clone was recorded a few times. The V gene is TRBV5-8, the J gene TRBJ1-2; 7 bases line up with TRBD1. Germline V gives CDR1 SGHTS, CDR2 YDEGEE. This CDR3 is built from 14 residues. Trimming cost V 5 bases and J 4 bases; bases outside gene matches: 8. In nucleotides, the CDR3 is TGTGCCAGCAGACAAGACAGGGCTTCCTATGGCTACACCTTC. It encodes CASRQDRASYGYTF.

This clone occurred a few times. The chain couples TRBV10-3 to TRBJ1-1; 7 bases agree with TRBD1. Germline V CDR1 and CDR2: ENHRY, SYGVKD. The CDR3 has 15 amino acids. The V segment lost 6 bases and the J segment 0 bases; nucleotides outside the gene matches: 7. The CDR3, as DNA: TGTGCCATCAGGACAGGGTTGGAATTGAACACTGAAGCTTTCTTT. Protein product: CAIRTGLELNTEAFF.

The J gene is TRBJ1-1, the V gene TRBV4-1; unclear D gene. The germline V gene has CDR1 MGHRA and CDR2 YSYEKL. The CDR3 has 14 residues. Trimming left V 2 bases short and J 1 base short, with 8 bases between. CDR3 in amino acids: CASSQSPGNTEAFF. CDR3 DNA: TGCGCCAGCAGCCAATCCCCAGGGAACACTGAAGCTTTCTTT.

This clone came up a few times. The chain carries TRBV5-1 and TRBJ2-2; no clear D gene. Germline CDR1 and CDR2: SGHRS and YFSETQ. This CDR3 has 17 residues. V lost 1 base to trimming and J lost 0 bases, with 13 bases between them. This CDR3 is CASSLLSAATNTGELFF. CDR3 nucleotides: TGCGCCAGCAGCTTGCTCTCGGCGGCCACGAACACCGGGGAGCTGTTTTTT.

The chain uses TRBV6-5 and TRBJ1-4; D unclear. V lost 2 bases and J lost 8, with 9 bases in between. This CDR3 comprises 13 residues. CDR1 and CDR2 from the germline V gene are MNHEY and SVGAGI. The CDR3 spells CASSYRSSEKLFF. DNA for the CDR3: TGTGCCAGCAGTTACCGGTCAAGCGAAAAACTGTTTTTT.

This clone was detected only a few times. V gene TRBV4-1 combines with J gene TRBJ2-3; 10 bases agree with TRBD2. Germline V gene sequence: CDR1 MGHRA, CDR2 YSYEKL. This CDR3 region has 16 residues. Unmatched junction bases numbered 0, after V lost 0 bases and J lost 0 bases. The CDR3 DNA reads as TGCGCCAGCAGCCAAGATAGCGGGGGGAGCACAGATACGCAGTATTTT. Its protein product is CASSQDSGGSTDTQYF.

The chain has TRBV19 and TRBJ1-5; no clear D gene. The CDR3 consists of 15 residues. Germline V gene lookup returns CDR1 LNHDA and CDR2 SQIVND (reference sequence). The V end lost 7 bases, the J end lost 6 bases, and 19 bases lay between the germline ends. CDR3 loop: CASTAGSPKGQPQHF. The CDR3, as DNA: TGTGCCAGTACCGCCGGGTCCCCCAAAGGTCAGCCCCAGCATTTT.

This clone was detected only a few times. The CDR3 here is CASSTGQDYNEQFF. CDR3 coding DNA: TGTGCCAGCAGCACGGGACAGGACTACAATGAGCAGTTCTTC. The rearrangement joins TRBV5-4 to TRBJ2-1, with 8 bases identical to TRBD1. This CDR3 spans 14 amino acids. V lost 4 bases to trimming and J lost 3 bases; unmatched junction nucleotides: 3. CDR1 and CDR2 from the germline V gene are SGHNT and YYREEE (reference sequence).

The chain combines TRBV11-3 with TRBJ2-7; 10 bases agree with TRBD2. The length of the CDR3 is 15 residues. Germline CDR1 reads SGHNT; CDR2 reads YENEEA. V lost 5 bases, J lost 0 bases, and 4 bases stayed unmatched. CDR3 coding DNA: TGTGCCAGCAGCCCTCTAGCGGGGGCCTCCTACGAGCAGTACTTC. Translation gives CASSPLAGASYEQYF.

The J gene is TRBJ1-4, the V gene TRBV10-2; 8 bases are a match to TRBD1. This CDR3 has 16 amino acids. Looked up from germline, CDR1 is WSHSY and CDR2 is SAAADI. The V segment lost 0 bases and the J segment 11 bases; nucleotides outside the gene matches: 11. DNA for the CDR3: TGCGCCAGCAGTGAGTCGAGGGACAGGAGAACGGGTAAACTGTTTTTT. It codes for CASSESRDRRTGKLFF.

This clone was counted only a few times. This chain connects TRBV12-5 to TRBJ1-3; D is unresolved. The germline V gene encodes CDR1 LGHNT and CDR2 FRNRAP. V dropped 4 bases and J dropped 8 bases, with 12 bases sitting between them. The CDR3 consists of 13 residues. The CDR3 is CASGSHPRDTIYF. CDR3 in DNA: TGTGCTAGTGGTTCCCACCCGAGGGACACCATATATTTT. Supplemented by reference TRBV12-5 and TRBJ1-3, the full variable domain reads DARVTQTPRHKVTEMGQEVTMRCQPILGHNTVFWYRQTMMQGLELLAYFRNRAPLDDSGMPKDRFSAEMPDATLATLKIQPSEPRDSAVYFCASGSHPRDTIYFGEGSWLTVV.

To note about this clone: The conserved closing phenylalanine or tryptophan is absent in this CDR3, likely reflecting a read error. The genes are TRBV4-2 and TRBJ1-2; TRBD1 agrees at 7 bases. This CDR3 is built from 14 residues. Germline CDR1 and CDR2: LGHNA and YNFKEQ. Trimming took 4 bases from V and 8 from J; bases not matched to a gene: 10. The CDR3 DNA reads as TGTGCCAGCAGCCTCGAAGACAGGGCTGGCGGCTACACCGTC. Its protein product is CASSLEDRAGGYTV.

J is TRBJ1-4 and V is TRBV19; TRBD1 agrees at 8 bases. From germline, CDR1 is LNHDA and CDR2 SQIVND (reference sequence). Trimming at V came to 9 bases and at J to 7 bases, leaving 7 bases not matched to a gene. This CDR3 comprises 13 residues. As DNA, the CDR3 is TGTGCCAGCCAAGACAGGGGAGGTGAAAAACTGTTTTTT. Its protein product is CASQDRGGEKLFF.

The chain employs TRBV7-2 and TRBJ1-6; no definite D call. The CDR3 has 15 amino acids. Germline CDR1 reads SGHTA; CDR2 reads FQGNSA. The V end lost 0 bases, the J end lost 11 bases, and 14 bases lay between the germline ends. The CDR3 loop is CASSLAPALRTPLHF. The DNA for the CDR3 is TGTGCCAGCAGCTTAGCCCCGGCCTTGAGGACACCCCTCCACTTT.

The V call is TRBV19, the J call TRBJ1-5; D not certain. The CDR3 covers 15 residues. V dropped 6 bases and J dropped 6 bases, with 18 bases sitting between them. CDR1 LNHDA and CDR2 SQIVND come from the germline V gene (reference sequence). The CDR3 nucleotides read TGTGCCAGTAGCCCAGGCCGGGGTAGAAGTCAGCCCCAGCATTTT. This encodes CASSPGRGRSQPQHF.

The chain joins TRBV11-3 to TRBJ2-7, with D maybe TRBD2 (6 bases). The CDR3 contains 12 residues. CDR1 and CDR2 from the germline V gene are SGHNT and YENEEA. V lost 9 bases and J lost 6, with 15 bases in between. CDR3 region: CASRARRGEQYF. The CDR3 DNA reads as TGTGCCAGTAGGGCCCGGAGGGGCGAGCAGTACTTC.

This clone showed up just a few times. This chain links TRBV6-1 with TRBJ1-2; 8 bases map to TRBD1. Germline CDR1 MNHNS, CDR2 SASEGT. The CDR3 is made up of 16 amino acids. After removal of 0 bases from V and 3 bases from J, the junction contained 6 bases not matched to a gene. CDR3 coding DNA: TGTGCCAGCAGTGAAGCCTGGACAGGGATTTACTATGGCTACACCTTC. Its translation: CASSEAWTGIYYGYTF.